This entry is about one T cell receptor beta chain. Its antigen is as yet unknown. The data were obtained in a study of cytomegalovirus exposure and HLA in healthy donors. Germline CDR1 and CDR2: MGHRA and YSYEKL. The CDR3 loop spans 14 amino acids. Trimming left V 4 bases short and J 6 bases short, with 15 bases between. General study results and limits: Sequence variants that were highly shared formed a cluster that was likely a sequencing artifact. Information on immune exposure was restricted to one variable (CMV serostatus).

The PCR had 60 Vbeta and 13 Jbeta primers. Data came from immunoSEQ multiplex PCR; TCRdb stores just in-frame clones and leaves some out. The sample holds about 270,000 clones, 65% to 85% seen once. The clonotype comes from a female donor in good health and CMV-seronegative. The sample taken for sequencing was PBMCs. The rearrangement uses TRBV4-1 and TRBJ1-2; a possible D gene is TRBD1 (5 bases). This chain's CDR3 is CASSPPGGIDGYTF. The CDR3 coding sequence is TGCGCCAGCAGCCCCCCCGGGGGTATCGATGGCTACACCTTC.